A selection of T cell receptor beta chains follows, all from one sample in a study of blood T cell repertoires in COVID-19. Assay: immunoSEQ multiplex PCR; the TCRdb copy retains only in-frame clones and omits some. The data show 270,000 or so clones, 80% to 90% seen once. Sequenced: peripheral blood. The origin of the receptors is a woman aged 40 to 50 who had recovered from COVID-19. Both conserved end residues are trimmed from each CDR3. A D gene is named only where the DNA matches it firmly.

TRBV9	TRBD2	TRBJ2-3	ASSVEASGSGTDTQY
TRBV19	.	TRBJ1-5	ASSIGIYQPQH
TRBV28	.	TRBJ2-1	ASSLFPVSYNEQF
TRBV10-3	.	TRBJ1-1	AISGGGLNTEAF
TRBV11-3	TRBD1	TRBJ2-5	ASSRWDRDVETQY
TRBV28	TRBD1	TRBJ1-1	ASSPRQGMNTEAF
TRBV2	.	TRBJ1-2	ASSVSGSGGYT
TRBV10-2	.	TRBJ1-5	ASSTGPNQPQH
TRBV9	.	TRBJ2-5	ASSVAPDRMETQY
TRBV2	.	TRBJ1-5	ASSAELQEPQH
TRBV2	TRBD2	TRBJ2-5	ASRPFKSGGTYQETQY
TRBV4-1	.	TRBJ1-4	ASSQGRPVGEKLF
TRBV7-9	.	TRBJ1-4	ASSAPGEDEKLF
TRBV15	TRBD1	TRBJ2-1	ATMPAGQGYNEQF
TRBV11-3	TRBD1	TRBJ2-1	ASSSEDRFTEQF